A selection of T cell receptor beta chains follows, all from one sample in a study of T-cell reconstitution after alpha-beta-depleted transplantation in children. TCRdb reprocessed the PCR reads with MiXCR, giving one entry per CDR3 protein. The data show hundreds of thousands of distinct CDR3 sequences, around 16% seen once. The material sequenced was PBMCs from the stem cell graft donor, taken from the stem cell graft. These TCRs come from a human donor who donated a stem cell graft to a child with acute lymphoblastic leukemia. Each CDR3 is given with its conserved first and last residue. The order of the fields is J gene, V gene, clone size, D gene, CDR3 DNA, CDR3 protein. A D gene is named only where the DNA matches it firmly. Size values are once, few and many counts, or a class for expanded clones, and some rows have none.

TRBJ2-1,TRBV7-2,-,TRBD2,TGTGCCAGCAGCTGGGGGGGGACTGGTGGGGGGAATGAGCAGTTCTTC,CASSWGGTGGGNEQFF
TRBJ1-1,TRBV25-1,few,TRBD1,TGTGCCAGCAGTCCAACCGGACAGGGGCGAGCTTTCTTT,CASSPTGQGRAFF
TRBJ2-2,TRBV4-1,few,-,TGCGCCAGCAGCCAAGATTTGTGGGCTAGCGACGGGGAGCTGTTTTTT,CASSQDLWASDGELFF
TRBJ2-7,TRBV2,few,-,TGTGCCAGCAGTCCCGCGGAATATTACGAGCAGTACTTC,CASSPAEYYEQYF
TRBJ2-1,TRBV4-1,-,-,TGCGCCAGCAGCCAGCCCCCCCGGGGCAACAATGAGCAGTTCTTC,CASSQPPRGNNEQFF
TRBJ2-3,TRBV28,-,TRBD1,TGTGCCAGCAGTTTAATCCGGGACAGCTTCACAGATACGCAGTATTTT,CASSLIRDSFTDTQYF
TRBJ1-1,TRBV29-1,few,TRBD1,TGCAGCGCTTCGGACAGGAGGGATACTGAAGCTTTCTTT,CSASDRRDTEAFF
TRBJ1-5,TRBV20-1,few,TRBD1,TGCAGTGCTGAGGACAGGGGCGGATGGAACAATCAGCCCCAGCATTTT,CSAEDRGGWNNQPQHF
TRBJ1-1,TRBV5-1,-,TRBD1,TGCGCCACCTCAAAAAGGACAGGGGGTTTTAAGAACACTGAAGCTTTCTTT,CATSKRTGGFKNTEAFF
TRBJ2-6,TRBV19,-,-,TGTGCCATACAGGGCTCTGGGGCCAACGTCCTGACTTTC,CAIQGSGANVLTF
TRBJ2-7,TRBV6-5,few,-,TGTGCCAGCAGAGCAGGGTTAAAGGGAACCTACGAGCAGTACTTC,CASRAGLKGTYEQYF
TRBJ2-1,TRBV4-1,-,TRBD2,TGCGCCAGCAGCCAAGATGCGGGGGTCTCCTACAATGAGCAGTTCTTC,CASSQDAGVSYNEQFF
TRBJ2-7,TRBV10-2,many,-,TGCGCCAGCAGTGAGTCCAGGGGCCACTACGAGCAGTACTTC,CASSESRGHYEQYF
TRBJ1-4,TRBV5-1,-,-,TGCGCCAGCAGCTTGGAGGGGCGGATCAATGAAAAACTGTTTTTT,CASSLEGRINEKLFF
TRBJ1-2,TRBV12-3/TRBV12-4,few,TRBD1,TGTGCCAGCGGCCCCCCGGACAGGGCGAGGGGCTACACCTTC,CASGPPDRARGYTF
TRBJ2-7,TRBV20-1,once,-,TGCAGTGCTAGAGGCGGGGTGCCTTATGAGCAGTACTTC,CSARGGVPYEQYF
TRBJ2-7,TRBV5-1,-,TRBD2,TGCGCCAGCAGCTTGGTTAGCGGGAATCTCGAGCAGTACTTC,CASSLVSGNLEQYF
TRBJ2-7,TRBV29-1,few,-,TGCAGCGTCCTCGAGCCCCTCAGGGCATCCTACGAGCAGTACTTC,CSVLEPLRASYEQYF
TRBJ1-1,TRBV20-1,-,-,TGCAGTGCGGTCCGACACAGGGCCGACACTGAAGCTTTCTTT,CSAVRHRADTEAFF